This T cell receptor (beta chain) derives from a study of Graves' ophthalmopathy and Graves' hyperthyroidism. Across the whole study: In this cohort's terms, stable hyperthyroidism meant no ophthalmopathy by 18 months of follow-up.

Trimming left V 6 bases short and J 10 bases short, with 18 bases between. The CDR3 length is 14 residues. Hyperthyroidism cases were recent diagnoses of under 2 months' duration in people aged 18 to 65. None of the included patients had other autoimmune diseases, uncontrolled infections, pregnancy or lactation, as these led to exclusion. Clinical symptoms and serum thyroxine were used for diagnosis; TRAb, thyroid ultrasound and orbital computed tomography were also relied on. This clonotype was counted many times. CDR3 regions of TCR beta were amplified from RNA transcripts. The first-round RT-PCR employed HTBI primers together with the Qiagen OneStep RT-PCR kit. A multiplex PCR was then performed as the second round. One entry per CDR3 protein results from TCRdb running MiXCR on the multiplex PCR reads. Here the sample spans 1 million to 1.3 million distinct CDR3 sequences, roughly two fifths being singletons.

The TCR sequence derives from an adult man with Graves' hyperthyroidism. Sequences were obtained from peripheral blood or thyroid tissue (not recorded which). The chain recombines TRBV12-3 or TRBV12-4 with TRBJ1-4, with a weak D call TRBD1 (6 bases). CDR3 protein: CASSLTGIRGKLFF. The CDR3 DNA reads as TGTGCCAGCAGCCTAACAGGGATAAGGGGAAAACTGTTTTTT.